The next 16 T cell receptor beta chains were all read from a single sample in a study of T-cell memory formation after mild COVID-19. TCRdb redid the calling of the 5' RACE reads with MiXCR, one entry per CDR3 protein. The sample carries 450,000 to 650,000 distinct CDR3 sequences, approximately 19% recorded once. Sequencing was carried out using PBMCs or a T cell subset sorted from them (not recorded which). The receptors were gathered from an adult woman who had mild COVID-19 (a few samples of this study predate the infection). Cell type and time point are not known.

This clonotype turned up a few times. The V and J genes are TRBV4-3 and TRBJ2-7, with D uncertain. CDR3 length equals 15 residues. Germline-derived CDR1 and CDR2 are LGHNA and YSLEER. V was cut by 0 bases and J by 2 bases, with 11 bases left in between. The CDR3 sequence is CASSQDVVFTYEQYF. For the CDR3, the DNA is TGCGCCAGCAGCCAAGATGTGGTCTTTACCTACGAGCAGTACTTC.

The chain is built from TRBV9 and TRBJ2-7; D is perhaps TRBD2 (5 bases). The V end lost 0 bases, the J end lost 5 bases, and 15 bases lay between the germline ends. The length of the CDR3 is 15 residues. Germline V gene lookup returns CDR1 SGDLS and CDR2 YYNGEE. The CDR3 spells CASSVGGSTGNEQYF. As DNA, the CDR3 is TGTGCCAGCAGCGTAGGAGGTTCCACGGGAAACGAGCAGTACTTC.

The chain is built from TRBV7-3 and TRBJ2-3; a possible D gene is TRBD2 (5 bases). There are 12 residues in the CDR3. The V gene lost 6 bases and the J gene lost 4 bases, with 8 bases spanning the gap. Germline-derived CDR1 and CDR2 are SGHTA and FQGTGA. In nucleotides, the CDR3 is TGTGCCAGCAGGGGGAGCGCAGATACGCAGTATTTT. This sequence encodes CASRGSADTQYF.

This clonotype was detected only a few times. This chain uses TRBV11-2 with TRBJ2-7, with D perhaps matching TRBD1 or TRBD2 (5 bases each). V lost 1 base, J lost 0 bases, and 22 bases lay in between. Germline V CDR1 and CDR2: SGHAT, FQNNGV. The CDR3 is 19 amino acids. The CDR3 protein is CASSLAVGDETLSSYEQYF. Written as DNA, the CDR3 is TGTGCCAGCAGCTTAGCGGTGGGGGATGAGACTCTGAGCTCCTACGAGCAGTACTTC.

The chain links TRBV7-3 to TRBJ2-6; maybe TRBD1 (5 bases). Deletions cut 1 base from V and 1 base from J, with 8 bases between. The CDR3 has 16 residues. Germline assignment: CDR1 SGHTA and CDR2 FQGTGA. The CDR3 region has the DNA TGTGCCAGCAGCTTAAAGGCAGGGTCTGGGGCCAACGTCCTGACTTTC. Its protein product is CASSLKAGSGANVLTF.

This clonotype was seen a handful of times. This chain joins TRBV27 and TRBJ2-2, with D possibly matching TRBD2 (5 bases). The CDR3 runs to 16 residues. Trimming removed 6 bases at V and 4 bases at J, with 18 bases between. The germline V gene encodes CDR1 MNHEY and CDR2 SMNVEV (reference sequence). CDR3 sequence: CASSSRGSRLTGELFF. CDR3 bases: TGTGCCAGCAGCTCCCGGGGATCCCGACTCACCGGGGAGCTGTTTTTT.

This chain uses TRBV29-1 with TRBJ1-5, with 9 bases that match TRBD1. The length of the CDR3 is 13 residues. Per germline, CDR1 SQVTM and CDR2 ANQGSEA. The J segment lost 9 bases and the V segment lost 4 bases, leaving 7 bases of the junction unmatched. In nucleotides, the CDR3 is TGCAGCGTTGGTAGGACAGGGGAAGGGCCCCAGCATTTT. Translated, it gives CSVGRTGEGPQHF.

The chain combines TRBV15 with TRBJ2-3; 9 positions agree with TRBD1. J lost 5 bases, V lost 5 bases, and 8 bases had no gene match. CDR1 and CDR2 (germline): LNHNV, YYDKDF (reference sequence). This CDR3 has 15 amino acids. The CDR3 loop reads CATSSRDRVEDTQYF. DNA for the CDR3: TGTGCCACCAGCTCACGGGACAGGGTGGAAGATACGCAGTATTTT.

This clonotype was detected only a few times. This chain joins TRBV7-9 and TRBJ1-1; the D gene is possibly TRBD1 (5 bases). Trimming removed 6 bases from V and 1 base from J, with 21 bases in between. CDR1 and CDR2 (germline): SEHNR, FQNEAQ (reference sequence). This CDR3 contains 17 residues. The CDR3 spells CASRLSHRNTENTEAFF. The CDR3 bases are TGTGCCAGCAGACTATCCCACAGGAACACCGAGAACACTGAAGCTTTCTTT. Supplemented by reference TRBV7-9 and TRBJ1-1, the full variable domain reads DTGVSQNPRHKITKRGQNVTFRCDPISEHNRLYWYRQTLGQGPEFLTYFQNEAQLEKSRLLSDRFSAERPKGSFSTLEIQRTEQGDSAMYLCASRLSHRNTENTEAFFGQGTRLTVV.

The chain links TRBV30 to TRBJ2-1; D is unresolved. Per germline, CDR1 GTSNPN and CDR2 SVGIG (reference sequence). The CDR3 length is 13 residues. The V end lost 0 bases, the J end lost 10 bases, and 13 bases lay between the germline ends. This CDR3 is CAWSVEYSGEQFF. The CDR3 DNA is TGTGCCTGGAGTGTAGAGTATAGTGGCGAGCAGTTCTTC.

This clonotype was detected many times. The chain is built from TRBV12-3 or TRBV12-4 and TRBJ2-1, with D perhaps TRBD2 (5 bases). CDR3 size: 15 residues. V lost 2 bases to trimming and J lost 4 bases, with 12 bases between them. The CDR3 is CASSLRGGPYNEQFF. Written as DNA, the CDR3 is TGTGCCAGCAGTTTACGAGGAGGACCGTACAATGAGCAGTTCTTC.

This clonotype was counted between two and nine times. The chain carries TRBV24-1 and TRBJ2-7, with 13 positions matching TRBD2. The V gene's germline CDR1 is KGHDR and CDR2 SFDVKD. The CDR3 loop spans 13 amino acids. The trim removed 5 bases at V and 9 bases at J, leaving 3 bases unmatched. CDR3 nucleotide sequence: TGTGCCACCAGTGGGACTAGCGGGAGTGCGCAGTACTTC. It codes for CATSGTSGSAQYF.

This clonotype was seen more than once but under ten times. The genes are TRBV5-4 and TRBJ2-3; D is tentatively TRBD1 or TRBD2 (5 bases each). This CDR3 has 13 residues. Germline CDR1 is SGHNT and CDR2 is YYREEE (reference sequence). The ends were cut back, 4 bases at V and 6 bases at J, with 12 bases in the middle. The CDR3 DNA follows: TGTGCCAGCAGCCCGGGGCTAAAGGATACGCAGTATTTT. This codes for CASSPGLKDTQYF.

The CDR3 loop reads CASTSGGKDSYEQYF. The CDR3 bases are TGTGCCAGCACCTCCGGGGGAAAGGATTCCTACGAGCAGTACTTC. V gene TRBV5-4 combines with J gene TRBJ2-7; D might be TRBD2 (6 bases). The CDR3 sequence is 15 residues long. Trimming pared 6 bases from V and 1 base from J, leaving 17 bases between. Germline V gives CDR1 SGHNT, CDR2 YYREEE (reference sequence).

This clonotype occurred a few times. The chain couples TRBV7-9 to TRBJ2-1; possible D gene TRBD1, 5 bases. The CDR3 loop spans 14 amino acids. The germline gives CDR1 SEHNR, CDR2 FQNEAQ (reference sequence). V was trimmed by 5 bases and J by 6 bases, leaving 14 bases between them. The CDR3 DNA reads TGTGCCAGCAGCCCAAGGCAGGGTTTCAATGAGCAGTTCTTC. Its translation is CASSPRQGFNEQFF.

The chain employs TRBV28 and TRBJ2-7, with 8 bases identical to TRBD1. Germline CDR1 reads MDHEN; CDR2 reads SYDVKM. Losses at the gene ends were 6 bases for V and 2 bases for J; bases not matched to a gene: 9. The CDR3 contains 15 residues. In DNA, the CDR3 is TGTGCCAGCAGCACCGACAGGGGATGGGCCTACGAGCAGTACTTC. It yields the protein CASSTDRGWAYEQYF.